These 12 T cell receptor beta chains came from one sample sequenced in a study of blood T cells in healthy people across ages. Primers used in a second PCR of about 7 to 12 cycles were a sample-barcoded 5' primer and a J-beta primer mix. One entry per CDR3 protein, called by TCRdb with MiXCR from the 5' RACE reads. The profile shows over 750,000 distinct CDR3 sequences, 20% to 30% of them singletons. A further study also used this sample, focusing on T cells of mothers and their children.

Sequenced input: blood. The receptors stem from a boy between 10 and 17 years old in good health.

This clonotype was observed a few times. V is TRBV29-1 and J is TRBJ2-1; TRBD2 matches 7 bases. V gave up 6 bases and J gave up 3 bases; unmatched junction bases: 11. The CDR3 has 15 residues. Germline CDR1 is SQVTM and CDR2 is ANQGSEA. Here the CDR3 DNA reads TGCAGCGTCGCCCTCCTAGCGGCGAACTACAATGAGCAGTTCTTC. It is translated as CSVALLAANYNEQFF.

This clonotype was observed a handful of times. The V and J genes are TRBV11-1 and TRBJ2-5; 7 positions match TRBD2. Germline loops: CDR1 SGHAT, CDR2 FQDESV (reference sequence). The CDR3 loop spans 15 amino acids. With V trimmed by 2 bases and J by 5 bases, 8 bases remained unmatched. The CDR3 loop is CASSLFTGGAETQYF. In nucleotides, the CDR3 is TGTGCCAGCAGCTTATTTACGGGAGGAGCGGAGACCCAGTACTTC.

This clonotype was seen repeatedly, ten times or more. The junction differs from germline at one of its ends, possibly a read error. This sequence joins TRBV5-1 and TRBJ1-4; TRBD1 is a possible D gene (5 bases). The germline gives CDR1 SGHRS, CDR2 YFSETQ. The CDR3 contains 14 residues. The CDR3 DNA is TGTGCCAGCAGCTTAGGGGCAACTAATGAAAAACTGTTTTTT. It encodes CASSLGATNEKLFF. Full variable domain (outside the CDR3, taken from reference TRBV5-1 and TRBJ1-4): KAGVTQTPRYLIKTRGQQVTLSCSPISGHRSVSWYQQTPGQGLQFLFEYFSETQRNKGNFPGRFSGRQFSNSRSEMNVSTLELGDSALYLCASSLGATNEKLFFGSGTQLSVL.

The chain uses TRBV4-1 and TRBJ2-5, with D possibly matching TRBD2 (6 bases). CDR1 is MGHRA and CDR2 is YSYEKL in the germline V gene. V shed 1 base and J shed 1 base, with 13 bases lying between them. This CDR3 contains 16 residues. CDR3 loop: CASSQGMGEAQETQYF. The CDR3 nucleotides read TGCGCCAGCAGCCAAGGAATGGGGGAGGCCCAAGAGACCCAGTACTTC.

This chain connects TRBV25-1 to TRBJ2-2; no clear D gene. The CDR3 runs 13 residues. The germline V gene has CDR1 MGHDK and CDR2 SYGVNS. V lost 6 bases to trimming and J lost 5 bases, with 10 bases between them. CDR3 DNA sequence: TGTGCCAGCAGGAGAGAAATTACCGGGGAGCTGTTTTTT. Amino acids: CASRREITGELFF.

This clonotype was counted between two and nine times. The V gene is TRBV12-3 or TRBV12-4, the J gene TRBJ2-5; the D is unclear. V lost 6 bases and J 1 base, leaving 15 bases between the germline ends. The CDR3 is 15 amino acids. CDR3 coding DNA: TGTGCCAGCAGCTCTCCGGGCTACTCCCAAGAGACCCAGTACTTC. Its protein is CASSSPGYSQETQYF.

V gene TRBV6-2 or TRBV6-3 combines with J gene TRBJ2-1, with D perhaps TRBD2 (6 bases). Looked up from germline, CDR1 is MNHEY and CDR2 is SVGEGT. Trimming took off 2 bases at V and 9 bases at J, with 17 bases between the two ends. This CDR3 spans 15 amino acids. The CDR3 loop reads CASSYESAWGGEQFF. The CDR3 coding sequence is TGTGCCAGCAGTTACGAGTCTGCTTGGGGAGGTGAGCAGTTCTTC.

The chain employs TRBV29-1 and TRBJ2-7; 8 bases are a match to TRBD1. V lost 5 bases to trimming and J lost 0 bases; unmatched junction nucleotides: 9. CDR1 SQVTM and CDR2 ANQGSEA come from the germline V gene. There are 15 residues in the CDR3. Here the CDR3 DNA reads TGCAGCGTTCGCCCACGACAGGGGAACTCCTACGAGCAGTACTTC. It encodes CSVRPRQGNSYEQYF.

The V gene is TRBV30, the J gene TRBJ1-4; tentatively, D is TRBD1 (5 bases). CDR1 is GTSNPN and CDR2 is SVGIG in the germline V gene (reference sequence). Between the trimmed V and J ends, which lost 0 bases and 7 bases, there was a span of 15 bases. The CDR3 totals 15 residues. The CDR3 is CAWSVGSGSIEKLFF. The CDR3 nucleotides read TGTGCCTGGAGTGTCGGGTCAGGGTCGATTGAAAAACTGTTTTTT.

This clonotype was recorded a few times. This chain links TRBV28 with TRBJ1-1, with D possibly matching TRBD1 (6 bases). Germline V gene lookup returns CDR1 MDHEN and CDR2 SYDVKM. V lost 3 bases and J 7 bases, leaving 15 bases between the germline ends. The CDR3 contains 14 residues. This CDR3 is CASSFQPGAGEAFF. CDR3 nucleotide sequence: TGTGCCAGCAGTTTTCAACCAGGGGCGGGTGAAGCTTTCTTT.

This clonotype was picked up a small number of times. V usage is TRBV2 and J usage is TRBJ2-3; TRBD1 agrees at 11 bases. V was pared by 8 bases and J by 2 bases, with 3 bases of the junction left unmatched. The germline gives CDR1 SNHLY, CDR2 FYNNEI. This CDR3 has 14 amino acids. The DNA for the CDR3 is TGTGCCAGCCGGGACAGGGGGAACACAGATACGCAGTATTTT. It translates to CASRDRGNTDTQYF.

In its sample, this clonotype was seen a few times. The chain couples TRBV14 to TRBJ2-7; 8 bases agree with TRBD1. CDR3 length equals 14 residues. Per the germline V gene, CDR1 is SGHDN and CDR2 is FVKESK. Germline trimming cut 5 bases from V and 2 bases from J; bases unmatched to any gene: 5. CDR3 sequence (DNA): TGTGCCAGCAGCGTCCGGGACAGGCCCTACGAGCAGTACTTC. Its protein is CASSVRDRPYEQYF.